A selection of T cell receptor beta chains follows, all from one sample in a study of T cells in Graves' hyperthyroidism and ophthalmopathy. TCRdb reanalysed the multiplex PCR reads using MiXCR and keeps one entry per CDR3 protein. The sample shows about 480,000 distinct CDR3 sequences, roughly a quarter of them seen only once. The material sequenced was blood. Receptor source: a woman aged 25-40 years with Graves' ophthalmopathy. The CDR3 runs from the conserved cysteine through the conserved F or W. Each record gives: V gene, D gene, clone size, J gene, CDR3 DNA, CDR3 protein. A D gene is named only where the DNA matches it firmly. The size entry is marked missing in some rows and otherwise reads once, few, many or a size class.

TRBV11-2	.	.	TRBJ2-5	TGTGCCAGCAGCGCCCGACAGATCGAGACCCAGTACTTC	CASSARQIETQYF
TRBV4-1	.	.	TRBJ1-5	TGCGCCAGCAGCCAAGAGGCCGGGGGCTATAATCAGCCCCAGCATTTT	CASSQEAGGYNQPQHF
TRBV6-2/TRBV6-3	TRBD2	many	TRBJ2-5	TGTGCCAGCAGCCCCTACGGACTAGCGCCTGCGTTGACCCAGTACTTC	CASSPYGLAPALTQYF
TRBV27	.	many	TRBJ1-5	TGTGCCAGCAGTACCAGGACGGGGCCCCAGCATTTT	CASSTRTGPQHF
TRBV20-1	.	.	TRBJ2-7	TGCAGTGCTATCGGGGACACCTACGAGCAGTACTTC	CSAIGDTYEQYF
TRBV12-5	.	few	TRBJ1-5	TGTGCTAGTGGTTTGTCTCAGCCCCAGCATTTT	CASGLSQPQHF
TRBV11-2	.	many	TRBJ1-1	TGTGCCAGCAGCTTTTTCGGGTTGGTGAACACTGAAGCTTTCTTT	CASSFFGLVNTEAFF
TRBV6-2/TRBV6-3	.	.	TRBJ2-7	TGTGCCAGCAGTTCCAAAGCGATCGAGCAGTACTTC	CASSSKAIEQYF
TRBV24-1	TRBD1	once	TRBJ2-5	TGTGCCACCAGTGATTTGGCAGGGGGTAACCAAGAGACCCAGTACTTC	CATSDLAGGNQETQYF
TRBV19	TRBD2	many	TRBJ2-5	TGTGCCAGTAGTGTCATCGCGGGGGTTCAAGAGACCCAGTACTTC	CASSVIAGVQETQYF
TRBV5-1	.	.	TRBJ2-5	TGCGCCAGCAGCTTGGGGGCTGCGGAGACCCAGTACTTC	CASSLGAAETQYF
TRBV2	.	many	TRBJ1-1	TGTGCCAGCAGGAATACGGACAGCACTGAAGCTTTCTTT	CASRNTDSTEAFF
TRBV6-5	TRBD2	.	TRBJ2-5	TGTGCCAGCAGTTACCGGACTAGCCTGGGAGAGACCCAGTACTTC	CASSYRTSLGETQYF
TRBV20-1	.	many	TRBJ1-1	TGCAGTGCAGGACAGAGTGGAGGGTACACTGAAGCTTTCTTT	CSAGQSGGYTEAFF
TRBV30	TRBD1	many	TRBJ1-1	TGTGCCTGGAGCGCGGGGGACAGCACTGAAGCTTTCTTT	CAWSAGDSTEAFF
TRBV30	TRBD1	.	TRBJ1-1	TGTGCCTTCCGGGACAGGGGAAACACTGAAGCTTTCTTT	CAFRDRGNTEAFF
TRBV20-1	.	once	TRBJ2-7	TGCAGTGCTAGGATGGACGGCTACGAGCAGTACTTC	CSARMDGYEQYF
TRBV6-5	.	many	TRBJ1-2	TGTGCCAGCAGCCGCTCCGGCTACACCTTC	CASSRSGYTF
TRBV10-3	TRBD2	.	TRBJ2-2	TGTGCCATCAGTGAGTCAGCGGGAGGGGACACCGGGGAGCTGTTTTTT	CAISESAGGDTGELFF
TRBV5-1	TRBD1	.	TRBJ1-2	TGCGCCAGCAGCTTGAACGGACAGGAGACTTTTTATGGCTACACCTTC	CASSLNGQETFYGYTF
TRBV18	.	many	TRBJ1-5	TGTGCCAGCTCACCAGCACCTACTAGCAATCAGCCCCAGCATTTT	CASSPAPTSNQPQHF
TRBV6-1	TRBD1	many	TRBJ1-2	TGTGCCAGCACCGGGACAGGGGGAAGTGCCTATGGCTACACCTTC	CASTGTGGSAYGYTF
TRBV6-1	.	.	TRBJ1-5	TGTGCCACCACCGGTAGTAATCAGCCCCAGCATTTT	CATTGSNQPQHF
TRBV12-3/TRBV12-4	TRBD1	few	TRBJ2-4	TGTGCCAGCAGTAGTCCGGGACAGAAAAACATTCAGTACTTC	CASSSPGQKNIQYF
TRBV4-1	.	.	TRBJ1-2	TGCGCCAGCAGCCAGGTTCGGACAGTCATTATCTATGGTTACACCTTC	CASSQVRTVIIYGYTF
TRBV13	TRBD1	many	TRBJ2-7	TGTGCCAGCGCTACAGGGGGCAGGTACGAGCAGTACTTC	CASATGGRYEQYF
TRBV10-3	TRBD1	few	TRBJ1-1	TGTGCCATCAGTCCCGGGACAGGGGAGACTGAAGCTTTCTTT	CAISPGTGETEAFF
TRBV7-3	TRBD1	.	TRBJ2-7	TGTGCCAGCAGCCCCGGACAGGACGGGGTGCAGTACTTC	CASSPGQDGVQYF
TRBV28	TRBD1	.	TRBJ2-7	TGTGCCAGCAGTTTGCGGGGGACAGGGATTGTTTCCCAGTACTTC	CASSLRGTGIVSQYF
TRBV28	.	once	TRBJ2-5	TGTGCCAGCAGTCCATTCCGGTTCGCATTGCAAGAGACCCAGTACTTC	CASSPFRFALQETQYF
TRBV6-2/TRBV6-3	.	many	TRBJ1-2	TGTGCCAGCTCCCCATCGGGCAGGGGAGGCTACACCTTC	CASSPSGRGGYTF
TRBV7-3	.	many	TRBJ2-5	TGTGCCAGCGCCTCCGTCGGGGGTCACCAAGAGACCCAGTACTTC	CASASVGGHQETQYF
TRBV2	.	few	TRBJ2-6	TGTGCCAGCAGTGAGGGGTTTGGAGGGGCCAACGTCCTGACTTTC	CASSEGFGGANVLTF
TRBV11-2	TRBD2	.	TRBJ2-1	TGTGCCAGCAGCTCCAGCGGGGGGAACTACAATGAGCAGTTCTTC	CASSSSGGNYNEQFF
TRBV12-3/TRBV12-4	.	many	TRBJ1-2	TGTGCCAGCAGCCTCCTACAGCGAAACTATGGCTACACCTTC	CASSLLQRNYGYTF
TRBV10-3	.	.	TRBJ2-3	TGTGCCATCAGTGAGTTTAATCCGAATACGCAGTATTTT	CAISEFNPNTQYF
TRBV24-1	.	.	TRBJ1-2	TGTGCCACCAGTGACCCGCGGCGGGTCGGAAGGGCAGGAGGCTACACCTTC	CATSDPRRVGRAGGYTF
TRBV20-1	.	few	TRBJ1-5	TGCAGTGCTAGAGATCGCCAGCTCCTAAGTTATAGCAATCAGCCCCAGCATTTT	CSARDRQLLSYSNQPQHF
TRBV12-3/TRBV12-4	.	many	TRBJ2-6	TGTGCCAGCAGGGGGCAAGAATCTGGGGCCAACGTCCTGACTTTC	CASRGQESGANVLTF
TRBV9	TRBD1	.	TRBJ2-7	TGTGCCAGCAGCGTCGGGACAGGCCTTGCCTACGAGCAGTACTTC	CASSVGTGLAYEQYF
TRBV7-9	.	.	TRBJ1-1	TGTGCCAGCACCGAGGTCACTGAAGCTTTCTTT	CASTEVTEAFF
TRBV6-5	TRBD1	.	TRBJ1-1	TGTGCCAGCAGTTACGCCGGGACAGGGGGCGTCGCTGAAGCTTTCTTT	CASSYAGTGGVAEAFF
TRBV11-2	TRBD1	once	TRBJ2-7	TGTGCCAGCAGCCAAGGGGACAGGAACTCCTACGAGCAGTACTTC	CASSQGDRNSYEQYF
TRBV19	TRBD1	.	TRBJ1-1	TGTGCCAGTAGTATTACGGGGACAGCGAACACTGAAGCTTTCTTT	CASSITGTANTEAFF
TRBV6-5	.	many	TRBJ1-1	TGTGCCAGCAGTTACTCCCCCCAAGTCCGGACTGAAGCTTTCTTT	CASSYSPQVRTEAFF
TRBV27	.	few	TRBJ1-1	TGTGCCAGCAGTACACGTCGGGCCTCGAACACTGAAGCTTTCTTT	CASSTRRASNTEAFF